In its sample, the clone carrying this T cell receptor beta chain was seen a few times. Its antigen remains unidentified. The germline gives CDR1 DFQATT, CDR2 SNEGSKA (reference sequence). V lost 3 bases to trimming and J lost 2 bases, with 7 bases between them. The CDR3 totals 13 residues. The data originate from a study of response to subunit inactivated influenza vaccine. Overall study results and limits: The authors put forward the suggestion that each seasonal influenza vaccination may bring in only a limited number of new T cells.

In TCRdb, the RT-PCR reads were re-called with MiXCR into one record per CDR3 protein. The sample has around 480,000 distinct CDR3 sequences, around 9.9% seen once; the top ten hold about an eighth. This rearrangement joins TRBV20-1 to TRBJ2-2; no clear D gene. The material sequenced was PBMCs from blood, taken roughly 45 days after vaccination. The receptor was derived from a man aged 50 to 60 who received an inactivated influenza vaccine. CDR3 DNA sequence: TGCAGTGCTAGCCAGACTAACACCGGGGAGCTGTTTTTT. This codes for CSASQTNTGELFF.